This T cell receptor (beta chain) comes out of a study of T cell responses to AZD1222 COVID-19 vaccine. Study overall: Whether given at about 4 or about 12 weeks, second doses were pooled.

Profiled with immunoSEQ multiplex PCR; TCRdb holds only in-frame clones, not every one. The data show around 150,000 clones, with roughly 92% seen just once and about 5.5% held by the top ten. The germline V and J ends were trimmed by 6 bases and 0 bases, with 12 bases remaining between them. The length of the CDR3 is 14 residues. The germline V gene encodes CDR1 MDHEN and CDR2 SYDVKM. The source material was peripheral blood, sampled on day 0 of AZD1222 vaccination. This rearrangement joins TRBV28 to TRBJ2-7, with D perhaps given as TRBD1 or TRBD2 (6 bases each). The sequence was obtained from an adult in good health. The CDR3 here is CASRKGGSSYEQYF. CDR3 DNA: TGTGCCAGCAGGAAAGGGGGGAGCTCCTACGAGCAGTACTTC.